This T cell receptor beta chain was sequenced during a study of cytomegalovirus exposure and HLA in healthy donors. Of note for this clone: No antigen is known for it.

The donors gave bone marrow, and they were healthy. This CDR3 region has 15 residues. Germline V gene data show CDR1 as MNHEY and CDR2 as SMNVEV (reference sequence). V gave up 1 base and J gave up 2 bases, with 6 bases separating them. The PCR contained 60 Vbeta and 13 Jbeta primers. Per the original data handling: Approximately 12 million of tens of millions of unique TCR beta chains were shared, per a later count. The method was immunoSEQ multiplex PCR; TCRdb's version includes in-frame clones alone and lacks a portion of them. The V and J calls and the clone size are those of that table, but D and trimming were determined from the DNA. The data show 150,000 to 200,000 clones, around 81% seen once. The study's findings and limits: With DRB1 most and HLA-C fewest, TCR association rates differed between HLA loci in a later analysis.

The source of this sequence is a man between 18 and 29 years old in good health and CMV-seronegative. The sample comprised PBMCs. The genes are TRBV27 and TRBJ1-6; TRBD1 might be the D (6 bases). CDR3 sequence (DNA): TGTGCCAGCAGTTTATGGACAGCCTATAATTCACCCCTCCACTTT. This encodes CASSLWTAYNSPLHF.